The rows below give T cell receptor beta chains drawn from one sample of a study of shared clonotypes between healthy human individuals. Clones were sequenced by immunoSEQ multiplex PCR, and TCRdb holds only the in-frame ones, with some missing. The sample has hundreds of thousands of clones, 60% to 75% seen once. Sequencing input: memory CD4+ T cells sorted from blood. The receptor source for this set is a woman aged 25-40 years in good health. CDR3s leave out the opening cysteine and the closing phenylalanine or tryptophan.

v_call,j_call,cdr3_aa
TRBV5-6,TRBJ2-5,ASSFNRGVKTQY
TRBV7-2,TRBJ2-2,ASSLAPLVTGELF
TRBV11-3,TRBJ2-3,ASSLAAGAIWTQY
TRBV20-1,TRBJ1-2,SAADSYGYT
TRBV4-1,TRBJ2-1,ASSLSEGAAGGNEQF
TRBV11-1,TRBJ2-3,ASSSLGGLGTDTQY
TRBV5-5,TRBJ2-7,ASSFDRPPYEQY
TRBV11-1,TRBJ1-5,ASSGYRDPQPQH
TRBV6-1,TRBJ2-7,ASSGPFAGPSYEQY
TRBV5-5,TRBJ1-2,ASSLGRQDGYGYT
TRBV11-2,TRBJ2-7,ASSLVAGRYEQY
TRBV7-8,TRBJ2-5,ASSRSLETQY
TRBV7-3,TRBJ2-5,ASSQTALAGYETQY
TRBV9,TRBJ2-6,ASSEGLAGGSGANVLT
TRBV10-3,TRBJ2-5,AITDTSGRAGETQY
TRBV5-6,TRBJ2-3,ASSPGGPSTDTQY
TRBV5-1,TRBJ2-1,ASSLWEYNEQF
TRBV11-2,TRBJ2-2,ATGTSGRAHTGELF
TRBV5-1,TRBJ2-1,ASSRDLGSEQF
TRBV6-1,TRBJ2-7,ASSEAYGSDYEQY
TRBV5-4,TRBJ1-1,ASSLPGQGRFEAF
TRBV5-5,TRBJ2-1,ASSLISVQGYNEQF
TRBV15,TRBJ2-2,ATSRKALRGTGELF
TRBV5-1,TRBJ2-7,ASSWSGGAYEQY
TRBV5-1,TRBJ2-3,ASSQPTGAADTQY
TRBV28,TRBJ2-4,ASSQGTGVNIQY
TRBV15,TRBJ1-1,ATSLVGGIMNTEAF
TRBV4-1,TRBJ1-4,ASSLGHPGSEKLF
TRBV15,TRBJ2-3,ATSRAKTSGRPTDTQY
TRBV28,TRBJ1-5,ASKGGSNQPQH
TRBV29-1,TRBJ1-3,SVGTSGNTIY
TRBV25-1,TRBJ2-5,ASSHLGGAGTQY
TRBV5-1,TRBJ2-3,ASSSTPSTDTQY
TRBV2,TRBJ1-2,ASSLMQGANYGYT
TRBV6-5,TRBJ1-5,ASRRHRDRNQPQH
TRBV18,.,ASSPGPSYEQY
TRBV5-1,TRBJ2-3,ASSLISDTDTQY
TRBV2,TRBJ2-6,ASTSTGGSGANVLT
TRBV7-2,TRBJ1-1,ASSLRRENTEAF
TRBV28,TRBJ2-7,ASSLWSSGYEQY
TRBV28,TRBJ1-6,ASRTGELPLH
TRBV6-4,TRBJ2-1,ASSDAGTSGHNEQF
TRBV7-7,TRBJ2-5,ASSQDREGTQY
TRBV5-1,TRBJ1-4,ASRIGGVTNEKLF
TRBV2,TRBJ2-7,ASTQGNYEQY
TRBV7-2,TRBJ1-1,ASSLGRHRLNTEAF
TRBV30,TRBJ2-5,AWQGSGGETQY
TRBV28,TRBJ1-5,ASSAQGFGNQPQH
TRBV5-1,TRBJ2-5,ASSFQVDETQY
TRBV27,TRBJ1-1,ASRPHDRQGGTEAF
TRBV11-2,TRBJ1-1,ASSPDAGGDTEAF
TRBV29-1,TRBJ1-1,SVDVGVTGRAF
TRBV4-2,TRBJ2-7,ASSHGTGGRYEQY
TRBV4-1,TRBJ2-1,ASSQSGAAAWGEQF